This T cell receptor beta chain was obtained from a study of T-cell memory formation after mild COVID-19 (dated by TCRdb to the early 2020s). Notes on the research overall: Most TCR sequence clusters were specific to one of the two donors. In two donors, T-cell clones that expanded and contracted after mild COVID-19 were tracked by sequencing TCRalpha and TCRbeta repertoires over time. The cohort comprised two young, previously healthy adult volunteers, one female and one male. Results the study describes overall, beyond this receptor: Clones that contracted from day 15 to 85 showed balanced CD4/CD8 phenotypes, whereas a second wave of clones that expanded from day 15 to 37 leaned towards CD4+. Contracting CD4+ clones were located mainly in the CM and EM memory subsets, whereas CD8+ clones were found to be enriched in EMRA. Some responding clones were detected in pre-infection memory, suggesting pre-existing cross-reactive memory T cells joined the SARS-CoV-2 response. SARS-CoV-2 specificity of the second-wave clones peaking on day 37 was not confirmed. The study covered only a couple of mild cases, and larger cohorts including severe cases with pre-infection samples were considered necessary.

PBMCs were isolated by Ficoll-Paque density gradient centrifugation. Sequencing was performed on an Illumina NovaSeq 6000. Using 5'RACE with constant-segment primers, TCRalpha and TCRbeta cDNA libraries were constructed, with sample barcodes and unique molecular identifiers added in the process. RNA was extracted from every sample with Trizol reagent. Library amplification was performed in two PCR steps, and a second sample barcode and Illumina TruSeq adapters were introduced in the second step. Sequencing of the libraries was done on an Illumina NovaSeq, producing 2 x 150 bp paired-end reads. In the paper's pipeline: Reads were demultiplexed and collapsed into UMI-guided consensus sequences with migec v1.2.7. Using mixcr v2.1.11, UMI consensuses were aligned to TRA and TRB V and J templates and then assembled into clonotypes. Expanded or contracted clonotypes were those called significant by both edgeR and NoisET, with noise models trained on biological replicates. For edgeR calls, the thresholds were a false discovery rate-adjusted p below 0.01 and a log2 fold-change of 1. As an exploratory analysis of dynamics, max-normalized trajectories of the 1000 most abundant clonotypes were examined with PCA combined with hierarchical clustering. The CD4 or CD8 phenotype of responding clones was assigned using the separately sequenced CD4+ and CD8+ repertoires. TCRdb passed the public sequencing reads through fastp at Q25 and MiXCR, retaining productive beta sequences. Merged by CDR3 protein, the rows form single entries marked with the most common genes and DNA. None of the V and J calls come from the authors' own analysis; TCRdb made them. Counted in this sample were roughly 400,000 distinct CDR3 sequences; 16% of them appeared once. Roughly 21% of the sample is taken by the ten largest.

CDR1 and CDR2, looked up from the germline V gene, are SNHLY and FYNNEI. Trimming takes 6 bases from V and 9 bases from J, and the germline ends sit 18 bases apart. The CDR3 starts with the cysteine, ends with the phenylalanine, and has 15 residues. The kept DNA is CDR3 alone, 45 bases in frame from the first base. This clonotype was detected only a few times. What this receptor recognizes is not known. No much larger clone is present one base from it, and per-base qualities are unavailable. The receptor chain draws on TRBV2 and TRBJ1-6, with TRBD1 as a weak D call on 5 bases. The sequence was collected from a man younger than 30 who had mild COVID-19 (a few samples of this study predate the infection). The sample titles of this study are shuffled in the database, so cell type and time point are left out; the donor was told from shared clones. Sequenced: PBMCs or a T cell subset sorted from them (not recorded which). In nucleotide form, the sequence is TGTGCCAGCAGGCGGGGCCAACTTGGGAGTTCACCCCTCCACTTT. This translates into CASRRGQLGSSPLHF.